This T cell receptor (beta chain) appears in the sequencing data of a study of shared clonotypes between healthy human individuals. Naive CD8 cells comprised CD45RO-negative, CCR7-positively selected cells, excluding terminally differentiated effector memory CD45RA+ cells. Healthy adults negative for HIV, lacking recent acute infections or vaccinations, served as donors. Profiling relied on immunoSEQ multiplex PCR, and the TCRdb table lists in-frame clones only, not all of them. The sample carries about 2.1 million clones, around 93% recorded once. Notes on the study in general: A reduction in generation probabilities was seen for non-shared clonotypes relative to those shared by all four donors. Few donors limited the genetic and exposure-history diversity represented.

Germline CDR1 SGHDT, CDR2 YYEEEE. This CDR3 contains 16 residues. The junction had 5 bases not matched to a gene; V was cut back by 3 bases and J by 6 bases. On this clone: What it recognizes is unknown.

The gene calls are TRBV5-6 and TRBJ2-2; 13 bases align to TRBD2. The TCR sequence derives from a man in his late teens or twenties in good health. Some clones in this sample may be carry-over from other donors' samples. Sequencing was performed on naive CD8+ T cells from PBMCs. CDR3 DNA: TGTGCCAGCAGCTCTGGACTAGCGGGAGAGGCCGGGGAGCTGTTTTTT. The encoded protein is CASSSGLAGEAGELFF. Using reference TRBV5-6 and TRBJ2-2 for the parts outside the CDR3, the full variable domain is DAGVTQSPTHLIKTRGQQVTLRCSPKSGHDTVSWYQQALGQGPQFIFQYYEEEERQRGNFPDRFSGHQFPNYSSELNVNALLLGDSALYLCASSSGLAGEAGELFFGEGSRLTVL.